The 14 T cell receptor beta chains presented below share a single source sample, sequenced in a study of blood T cell repertoires in COVID-19. Produced via immunoSEQ multiplex PCR; TCRdb's table is partial and in-frame only. The sample includes 200,000 to 250,000 clones, just over 85% of them seen just once. The sequencing sample was made of PBMCs or T cells enriched from blood (not recorded which). The receptors shown here come from a woman in her forties or fifties with acute COVID-19.

The CDR3 protein is CASSPPGTGYYSPLHF. The CDR3, as DNA: TGTGCCAGCAGCCCACCCGGGACAGGATATTATTCACCCCTCCACTTT. The V call is TRBV11-1, the J call TRBJ1-6; 8 bases match TRBD1. The germline V gene encodes CDR1 SGHAT and CDR2 FQDESV (reference sequence). The CDR3 consists of 16 residues. With 5 bases clipped from V and 8 bases from J, the junction kept 11 bases outside the gene matches.

V is TRBV2 and J is TRBJ2-3; TRBD2 matches at 13 bases. CDR1 and CDR2 from the germline V gene are SNHLY and FYNNEI. CDR3 length: 17 amino acids. Unmatched junction bases numbered 8, after V lost 7 bases and J lost 1 base. The CDR3 DNA sequence: TGTGCCAGCACCCGGACTAGCGGGAGAGGCGGCACAGATACGCAGTATTTT. Residues: CASTRTSGRGGTDTQYF.

A remark on this clone: The junction departs from the called germline gene at one end, perhaps through a read error. The chain carries TRBV20-1 and TRBJ2-7; TRBD1 is a possible D gene (5 bases). The germline V gene encodes CDR1 DFQATT and CDR2 SNEGSKA (reference sequence). The length of the CDR3 is 9 residues. The CDR3 region is CSAPSQVAF. The CDR3 nucleotides read TGCAGTGCCCCTTCACAGGTCGCATTC.

The chain has TRBV18 and TRBJ2-2, with a tentative D call TRBD1 (6 bases). The V gene's germline CDR1 is KGHSH and CDR2 LQKENI. This CDR3 spans 17 amino acids. Trimming took off 5 bases at V and 5 bases at J, with 21 bases between the two ends. In DNA form, the CDR3 reads TGTGCCAGCTCAAAACTTACAGGGTCAAAGAGGACCGGGGAGCTGTTTTTT. This sequence encodes CASSKLTGSKRTGELFF.

The chain couples TRBV11-1 to TRBJ1-2, with unresolved D. V lost 2 bases to trimming and J lost 4 bases, with 8 bases between them. From germline, CDR1 is SGHAT and CDR2 FQDESV (reference sequence). The CDR3 totals 13 residues. CDR3 coding DNA: TGTGCCAGCAGCTTAACCCCCAGCTATGGCTACACCTTC. Its translation is CASSLTPSYGYTF.

The rearrangement links TRBV19 to TRBJ2-5; D is possibly TRBD2 (5 bases). V dropped 2 bases and J dropped 0 bases, with 7 bases sitting between them. Germline lookup yields CDR1 LNHDA and CDR2 SQIVND (reference sequence). This CDR3 comprises 14 residues. CDR3 nucleotides: TGTGCCAGTAGTATACTGCGGGACCAAGAGACCCAGTACTTC. Amino acids: CASSILRDQETQYF. The full variable domain, rest sourced from reference TRBV19 and TRBJ2-5, is DGGITQSPKYLFRKEGQNVTLSCEQNLNHDAMYWYRQDPGQGLRLIYYSQIVNDFQKGDIAEGYSVSREKKESFPLTVTSAQKNPTAFYLCASSILRDQETQYFGPGTRLLVL.

The chain carries TRBV7-8 and TRBJ1-1; 7 bases fit TRBD1. CDR3 length: 15 residues. With 8 bases clipped from V and 6 bases from J, the junction kept 15 bases outside the gene matches. Germline loops: CDR1 SGHVS, CDR2 FQNEAQ. Here the CDR3 DNA reads TGTGCCAGCGGAGAAAAGAGGGGGCCGAGGGCTGAAGCTTTCTTT. Protein: CASGEKRGPRAEAFF.

This chain links TRBV28 with TRBJ1-2; D unresolved. Trimming took 6 bases from V and 5 from J, leaving 10 bases between them. CDR1 and CDR2 from the germline V gene are MDHEN and SYDVKM. The CDR3 spans 12 residues. CDR3 in DNA: TGTGCCAGCAGCTCCGACATATATGGCTACACCTTC. Its translation: CASSSDIYGYTF.

This clone was seen once. This chain connects TRBV27 to TRBJ2-7; 12 positions agree with TRBD2. Trimming cost V 5 bases and J 3 bases; bases outside gene matches: 2. This CDR3 comprises 14 residues. Germline CDR1 reads MNHEY; CDR2 reads SMNVEV (reference sequence). CDR3 nucleotide sequence: TGTGCCAGCAGTCCACTAGCGGGGGGCTACGAGCAGTACTTC. Its translation is CASSPLAGGYEQYF.

The rearrangement joins TRBV9 to TRBJ1-4; D not certain. Germline V CDR1 and CDR2: SGDLS, YYNGEE. With 0 bases removed from V and 8 bases from J, the gap between germline ends came to 11 bases. The CDR3 is 14 residues long. DNA for the CDR3: TGTGCCAGCAGCGTAGGGGGAGGTAGGGAAAAACTGTTTTTT. This encodes CASSVGGGREKLFF.

The J gene is TRBJ2-3, the V gene TRBV3-1 (or the pseudogene TRBV3-2); TRBD2 matches 9 bases. The junction had 13 bases not matched to a gene; V was cut back by 4 bases and J by 8 bases. Germline CDR1 reads LGHDT; CDR2 reads YNNKEL (reference sequence). The CDR3 has 16 amino acids. The CDR3 bases are TGTGCCAGCAGCCTACGGAATAGCGGGAGAGGAGGTACGCAGTATTTT. Protein sequence: CASSLRNSGRGGTQYF.

This clone was detected once. The rearrangement links TRBV5-6 to TRBJ1-3; 7 bases fit TRBD1. V shed 4 bases and J 2 bases; nucleotides not matched to a gene: 12. The CDR3 runs 17 residues. Per the germline V gene, CDR1 is SGHDT and CDR2 is YYEEEE. The CDR3 nucleotides are TGTGCCAGCAGCGTAAGGACAGGAACGAGGACTGGAAACACCATATATTTT. Its translation is CASSVRTGTRTGNTIYF.

This clone was picked up one time. This chain uses TRBV3-1 (or the pseudogene TRBV3-2) with TRBJ2-1; 12 nucleotides line up with TRBD2. CDR1 and CDR2 from the germline V gene are LGHDT and YNNKEL (reference sequence). The CDR3 runs 18 residues. The junction had 9 bases not matched to a gene; V was cut back by 1 base and J by 5 bases. The CDR3 region is CASSQGRRGLAGHNEQFF. CDR3 nucleotides: TGTGCCAGCAGCCAAGGCCGAAGGGGACTAGCGGGCCACAATGAGCAGTTCTTC.

The chain combines TRBV9 with TRBJ2-7, with 8 bases fitting TRBD2. In germline, CDR1 is SGDLS, CDR2 YYNGEE. V trimming: 4 bases; J trimming: 6 bases; junction bases outside the gene matches: 12. CDR3 length equals 15 residues. Here the CDR3 reads CASSPEVLAAGEQYF. The CDR3 nucleotides are TGTGCCAGCAGCCCAGAGGTACTAGCGGCGGGCGAGCAGTACTTC.